The 15 T cell receptor beta chains presented below share a single source sample, sequenced in a study of response to subunit inactivated influenza vaccine. MiXCR was run by TCRdb on the RT-PCR reads, yielding one entry per CDR3 protein. The table shows 400,000 to 550,000 distinct CDR3 sequences, with about 25% occurring only once. The sample consisted of CD4+ T cells sorted from PBMCs, taken 4 to 6 days after vaccination. These TCRs come from a middle-aged man who received an inactivated influenza vaccine.

This clonotype was seen a handful of times. This rearrangement joins TRBV20-1 to TRBJ2-7; TRBD2 is a possible D gene (6 bases). The CDR3 has 15 residues. Germline assignment: CDR1 DFQATT and CDR2 SNEGSKA (reference sequence). The germline V and J ends were trimmed by 4 bases and 2 bases, with 18 bases remaining between them. This CDR3 is CSATHPGRGAYEQYF. CDR3 DNA: TGCAGTGCTACGCACCCCGGGAGAGGCGCCTACGAGCAGTACTTC.

The genes are TRBV24-1 and TRBJ2-2, with D perhaps given as TRBD1 or TRBD2 (5 bases each). The CDR3 has 15 amino acids. Per the germline V gene, CDR1 is KGHDR and CDR2 is SFDVKD. With 5 bases removed from V and 1 base from J, the gap between germline ends came to 10 bases. The CDR3 nucleotides are TGTGCCACCAGTGCGGCAGGGAGGAACACCGGGGAGCTGTTTTTT. This translates into CATSAAGRNTGELFF.

This clonotype was observed many times. The chain has TRBV5-1 and TRBJ1-5; D possibly corresponds to TRBD1 (6 bases). The V end was cut by 1 base, the J end by 3 bases, with 8 bases between. The CDR3 has 14 amino acids. Germline lookup yields CDR1 SGHRS and CDR2 YFSETQ. The CDR3 DNA reads as TGCGCCAGCAGCTTGACAGGGCTCAATCAGCCCCAGCATTTT. Translating it yields CASSLTGLNQPQHF.

As concerns this clonotype: A much larger clone differs by one base, so this may be a read error. This rearrangement joins TRBV14 to TRBJ2-3; D is perhaps TRBD1 (6 bases). Germline V CDR1 and CDR2: SGHDN, FVKESK. The CDR3 covers 14 residues. The CDR3 DNA follows: TGTGCCAGAAGCCAGGACAGACGCACAGATACGCAGTATTTT. Translating it yields CARSQDRRTDTQYF.

This clonotype was seen a few times. The V call is TRBV29-1, the J call TRBJ2-7, with 8 bases aligning to TRBD1. V was clipped by 3 bases and J by 0 bases; unmatched bases: 4. Germline V CDR1 and CDR2: SQVTM, ANQGSEA. This CDR3 has 14 amino acids. The CDR3 protein is CSVDKTGDSYEQYF. The CDR3 DNA is TGCAGCGTTGACAAGACAGGGGACTCCTACGAGCAGTACTTC.

The sample holds many counts of this clonotype. V usage is TRBV20-1 and J usage is TRBJ1-5, with D tentatively TRBD1 (6 bases). CDR3 size: 12 residues. Germline assignment: CDR1 DFQATT and CDR2 SNEGSKA (reference sequence). Between the trimmed V and J ends, which lost 5 bases and 1 base, there was a span of 6 bases. CDR3 sequence (DNA): TGCAGTGCTGGACAGAGCAATCAGCCCCAGCATTTT. Translated: CSAGQSNQPQHF.

This clonotype has ten or more counts. The chain couples TRBV9 to TRBJ2-2; 11 positions agree with TRBD1. The ends lost 4 bases at V and 4 bases at J; junction bases unmatched: 6. Per germline, CDR1 SGDLS and CDR2 YYNGEE. The CDR3 sequence is 16 residues long. CDR3 protein: CASSLGGTGGTGELFF. The CDR3, as DNA: TGTGCCAGCAGCCTAGGGGGGACAGGGGGCACCGGGGAGCTGTTTTTT.

J is TRBJ2-2 and V is TRBV6-2 or TRBV6-3, with D possibly TRBD1 on 6 matching bases. The CDR3 consists of 15 residues. The V and J ends lost 2 bases and 7 bases respectively, with 14 bases between them. Germline CDR1 MNHEY, CDR2 SVGEGT. The CDR3 sequence: CASSYRAGANGELFF. The CDR3 nucleotides read TGTGCCAGCAGTTACAGGGCAGGGGCGAACGGGGAGCTGTTTTTT.

This clonotype occurred a few times. The V call is TRBV5-1, the J call TRBJ2-1; TRBD2 agrees at 15 bases. With V trimmed by 2 bases and J by 0 bases, 6 bases remained unmatched. Germline CDR1 is SGHRS and CDR2 is YFSETQ. There are 19 residues in the CDR3. For the CDR3, the DNA is TGCGCCAGCAGCTTAGCCGGGACTAGCGGGGGGAGCTCCTACAATGAGCAGTTCTTC. Residues: CASSLAGTSGGSSYNEQFF.

The chain combines TRBV29-1 with TRBJ2-7; 7 bases match TRBD2. The length of the CDR3 is 12 residues. The ends lost 7 bases at V and 3 bases at J; junction bases unmatched: 6. CDR1 SQVTM and CDR2 ANQGSEA come from the germline V gene. In nucleotides, the CDR3 is TGCAGCGCGGGGCGGGGGATCTACGAGCAGTACTTC. Translation: CSAGRGIYEQYF.

In DNA, the CDR3 is TGTGCCAGCAGTTTCAGACAGGGGGTTAACTATGGCTACACCTTC. Its protein product is CASSFRQGVNYGYTF. The chain combines TRBV12-3 or TRBV12-4 with TRBJ1-2; TRBD1 matches at 9 bases. This CDR3 is built from 15 residues. Unmatched junction bases numbered 3, after V lost 3 bases and J lost 1 base.

The chain links TRBV4-2 to TRBJ2-7; D is tentatively TRBD1 or TRBD2 (5 bases each). CDR1 is LGHNA and CDR2 is YNFKEQ in the germline V gene. The V end was cut by 0 bases, the J end by 0 bases, with 12 bases between. This CDR3 is built from 16 residues. In DNA, the CDR3 is TGTGCCAGCAGCCAAGATCGGGGCGAGAGCTCCTACGAGCAGTACTTC. This translates into CASSQDRGESSYEQYF.

This clonotype was seen more than once but under ten times. The CDR3 here is CASSLRKAGVDNEQFF. DNA of the CDR3: TGCGCCAGCAGCTTACGTAAGGCAGGGGTTGACAATGAGCAGTTCTTC. V and J are TRBV5-1 and TRBJ2-1; tentatively, D is TRBD1 (6 bases). Trimming shortened V by 2 bases and J by 5 bases, and 17 bases separated the two germline ends. The CDR3 totals 16 residues. Looked up from germline, CDR1 is SGHRS and CDR2 is YFSETQ.

This clonotype has more than one count but fewer than ten. The genes are TRBV27 and TRBJ1-6; D is uncertain. Trimming removed 2 bases from V and 7 bases from J, with 3 bases in between. Germline CDR1 reads MNHEY; CDR2 reads SMNVEV (reference sequence). This CDR3 is 12 amino acids long. The CDR3 protein is CASSLPNSPLHF. The CDR3 bases are TGTGCCAGCAGTTTACCCAATTCACCCCTCCACTTT.

The V and J genes are TRBV15 and TRBJ2-7, with no clear D. The CDR3 sequence is 14 residues long. Per the germline V gene, CDR1 is LNHNV and CDR2 is YYDKDF (reference sequence). Trimming took off 5 bases at V and 6 bases at J, with 17 bases between the two ends. The CDR3 DNA sequence: TGTGCCACCAGCTGGTTTCGAGAGGCCCTCGAGCAGTACTTC. Its translation: CATSWFREALEQYF.